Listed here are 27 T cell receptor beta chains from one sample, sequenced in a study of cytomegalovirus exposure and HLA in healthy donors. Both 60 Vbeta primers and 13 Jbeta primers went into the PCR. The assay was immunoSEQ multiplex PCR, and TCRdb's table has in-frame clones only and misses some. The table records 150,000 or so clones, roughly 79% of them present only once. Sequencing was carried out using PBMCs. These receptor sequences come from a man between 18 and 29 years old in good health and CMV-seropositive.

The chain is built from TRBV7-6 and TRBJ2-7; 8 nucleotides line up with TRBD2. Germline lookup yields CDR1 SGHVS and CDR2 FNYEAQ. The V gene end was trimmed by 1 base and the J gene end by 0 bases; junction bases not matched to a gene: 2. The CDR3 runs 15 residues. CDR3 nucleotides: TGTGCCAGCAGCTTAGAGAGCGGGAGCTCCTACGAGCAGTACTTC. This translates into CASSLESGSSYEQYF.

DNA of the CDR3: TGTGCTAGTGGTTTGTACGGGTATGGAAGCACTGAAGCTTTCTTT. Translated: CASGLYGYGSTEAFF. The chain carries TRBV12-5 and TRBJ1-1; D is ambiguous. CDR3 length: 15 residues. Germline V gene sequence: CDR1 LGHNT, CDR2 FRNRAP. V lost 2 bases, J lost 4 bases, and 14 bases lay in between.

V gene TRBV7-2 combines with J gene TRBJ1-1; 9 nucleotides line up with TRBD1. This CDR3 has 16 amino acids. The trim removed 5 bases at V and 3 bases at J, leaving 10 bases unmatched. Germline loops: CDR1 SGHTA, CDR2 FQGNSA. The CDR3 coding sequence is TGTGCCAGCAGCATCCTCGGGACAGGGTTGGACACTGAAGCTTTCTTT. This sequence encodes CASSILGTGLDTEAFF.

The CDR3 sequence is CASSFSGSVGETQYF. Here the CDR3 DNA reads TGTGCCAGCAGTTTTAGCGGGAGCGTTGGAGAGACCCAGTACTTC. The gene calls are TRBV27 and TRBJ2-5; 9 nucleotides agree with TRBD2. Germline V gene data show CDR1 as MNHEY and CDR2 as SMNVEV (reference sequence). The V and J ends lost 3 bases and 4 bases, in that order; junction bases with no gene match: 6. The CDR3 is made up of 15 amino acids.

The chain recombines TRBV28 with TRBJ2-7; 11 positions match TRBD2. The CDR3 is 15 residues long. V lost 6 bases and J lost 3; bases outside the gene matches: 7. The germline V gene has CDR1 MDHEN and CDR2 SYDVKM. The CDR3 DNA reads TGTGCCAGCAGCAGGACCGGGACTAGCGGCTACGAGCAGTACTTC. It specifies CASSRTGTSGYEQYF.

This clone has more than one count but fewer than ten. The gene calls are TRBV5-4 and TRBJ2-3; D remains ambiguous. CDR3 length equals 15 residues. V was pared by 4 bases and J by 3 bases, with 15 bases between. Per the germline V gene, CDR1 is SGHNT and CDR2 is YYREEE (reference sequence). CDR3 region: CASSAPRGETDTQYF. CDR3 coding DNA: TGTGCCAGCAGCGCCCCACGTGGAGAGACAGATACGCAGTATTTT.

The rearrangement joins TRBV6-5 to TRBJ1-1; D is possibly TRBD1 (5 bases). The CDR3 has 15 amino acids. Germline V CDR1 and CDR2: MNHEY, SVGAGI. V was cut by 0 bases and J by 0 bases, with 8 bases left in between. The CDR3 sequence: CASSYSRQMNTEAFF. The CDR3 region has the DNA TGTGCCAGCAGTTACTCTAGACAGATGAACACTGAAGCTTTCTTT.

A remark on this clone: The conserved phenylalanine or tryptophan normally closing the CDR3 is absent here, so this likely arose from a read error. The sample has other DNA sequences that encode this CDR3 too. DNA of the CDR3: TGTGCCAGCAGTGTGGTGGACAGCAATTCCCCCCTCCACCTT. Protein: CASSVVDSNSPLHL. This sequence joins TRBV2 and TRBJ1-6, with D maybe TRBD1 (6 bases). The length of the CDR3 is 14 residues. Germline V gene lookup returns CDR1 SNHLY and CDR2 FYNNEI.

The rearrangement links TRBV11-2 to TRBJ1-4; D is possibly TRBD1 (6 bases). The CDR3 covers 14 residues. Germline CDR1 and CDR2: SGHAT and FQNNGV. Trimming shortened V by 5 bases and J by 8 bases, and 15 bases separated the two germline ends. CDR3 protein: CASSPRGSGEKLFF. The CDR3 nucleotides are TGTGCCAGCAGCCCAAGGGGGTCTGGGGAAAAACTGTTTTTT.

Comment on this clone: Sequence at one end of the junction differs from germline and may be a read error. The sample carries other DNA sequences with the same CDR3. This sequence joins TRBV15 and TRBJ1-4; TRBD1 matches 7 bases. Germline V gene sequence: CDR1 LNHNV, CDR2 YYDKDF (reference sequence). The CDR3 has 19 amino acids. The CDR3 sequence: CATSREPRDSQGTNEKLFF. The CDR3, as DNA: TGTGCCACCAGCAGGGAACCCAGGGACAGTCAAGGAACTAATGAAAAGCTGTTTTTT.

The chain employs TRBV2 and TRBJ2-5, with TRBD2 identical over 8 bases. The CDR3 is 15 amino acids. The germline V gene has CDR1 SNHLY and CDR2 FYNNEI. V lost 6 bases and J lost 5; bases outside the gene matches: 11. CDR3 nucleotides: TGTGCCAGCAGGTTTCCGGGGGGGAGGGCGGAGACCCAGTACTTC. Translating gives CASRFPGGRAETQYF.

CDR3 protein: CASSYGTVQPQHF. CDR3 coding DNA: TGTGCCAGCAGCTACGGGACAGTCCAGCCCCAGCATTTT. This rearrangement joins TRBV5-6 to TRBJ1-5; 7 bases align to TRBD1. V lost 3 bases to trimming and J lost 7 bases; unmatched junction nucleotides: 4. Germline V lookup: CDR1 SGHDT, CDR2 YYEEEE. The CDR3 consists of 13 residues.

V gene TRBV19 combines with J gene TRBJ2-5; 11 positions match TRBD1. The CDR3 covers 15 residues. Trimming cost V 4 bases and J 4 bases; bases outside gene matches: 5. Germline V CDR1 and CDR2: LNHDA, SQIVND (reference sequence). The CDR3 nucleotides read TGTGCCAGTAGTACCGGGACAGGGGGAATAGAGACCCAGTACTTC. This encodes CASSTGTGGIETQYF.

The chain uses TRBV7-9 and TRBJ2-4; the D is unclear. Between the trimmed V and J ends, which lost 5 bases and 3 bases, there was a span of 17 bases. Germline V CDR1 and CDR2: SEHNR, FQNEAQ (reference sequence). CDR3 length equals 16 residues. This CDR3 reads CASSPGIRNDKNIQYF. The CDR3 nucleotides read TGTGCCAGCAGCCCGGGTATTCGGAATGACAAAAACATTCAGTACTTC.

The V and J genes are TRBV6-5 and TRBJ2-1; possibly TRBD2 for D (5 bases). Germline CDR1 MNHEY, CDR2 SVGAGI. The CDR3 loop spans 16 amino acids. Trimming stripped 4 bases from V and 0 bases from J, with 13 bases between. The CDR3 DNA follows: TGTGCCAGCAGTTCCCCGGGGTCCTTCTCCTACAATGAGCAGTTCTTC. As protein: CASSSPGSFSYNEQFF.

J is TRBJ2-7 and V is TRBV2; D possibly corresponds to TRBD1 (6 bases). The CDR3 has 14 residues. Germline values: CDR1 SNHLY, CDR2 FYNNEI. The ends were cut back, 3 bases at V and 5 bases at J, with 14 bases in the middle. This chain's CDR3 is CASSDRGPLDEQYF. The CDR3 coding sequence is TGTGCCAGCAGTGACAGGGGCCCCCTTGACGAGCAGTACTTC.

CDR3 amino acids: CASSESIGTDFRRAFF. CDR3 sequence (DNA): TGCGCCAGCAGTGAGTCCATCGGGACAGATTTTCGAAGGGCTTTCTTT. The chain is built from TRBV10-1 and TRBJ1-1; 7 bases align to TRBD1. The germline V gene has CDR1 WNHNN and CDR2 SYGVQD (reference sequence). The CDR3 covers 16 residues. V shed 0 bases, J shed 11 bases, and the junction held 15 bases outside the gene matches.

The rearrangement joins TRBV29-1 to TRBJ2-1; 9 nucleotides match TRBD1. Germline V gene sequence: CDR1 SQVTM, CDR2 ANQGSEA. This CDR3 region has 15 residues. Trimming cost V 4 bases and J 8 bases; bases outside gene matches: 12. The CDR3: CSVVDRGVLEDEQFF. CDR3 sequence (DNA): TGCAGCGTTGTGGACAGGGGAGTATTGGAGGATGAGCAGTTCTTC.

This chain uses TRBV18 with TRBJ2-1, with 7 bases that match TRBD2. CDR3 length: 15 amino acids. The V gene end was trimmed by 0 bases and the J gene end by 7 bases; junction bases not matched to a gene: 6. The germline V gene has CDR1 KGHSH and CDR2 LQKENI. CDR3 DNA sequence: TGTGCCAGCTCACCACCGGCGGGAGAGGGAAATGAGCAGTTCTTC. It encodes CASSPPAGEGNEQFF.

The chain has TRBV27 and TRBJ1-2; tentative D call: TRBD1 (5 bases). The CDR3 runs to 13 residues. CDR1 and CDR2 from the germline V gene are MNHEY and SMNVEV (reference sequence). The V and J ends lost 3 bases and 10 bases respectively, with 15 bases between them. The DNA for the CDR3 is TGTGCCAGCAGTTTTGAAGGGGATACCCCCTACACCTTC. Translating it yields CASSFEGDTPYTF.

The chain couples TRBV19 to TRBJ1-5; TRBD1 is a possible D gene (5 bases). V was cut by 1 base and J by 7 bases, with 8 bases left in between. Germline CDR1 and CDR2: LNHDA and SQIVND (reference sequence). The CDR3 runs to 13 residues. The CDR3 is CASSIGGGQPQHF. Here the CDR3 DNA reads TGTGCCAGTAGTATAGGCGGGGGACAGCCCCAGCATTTT.

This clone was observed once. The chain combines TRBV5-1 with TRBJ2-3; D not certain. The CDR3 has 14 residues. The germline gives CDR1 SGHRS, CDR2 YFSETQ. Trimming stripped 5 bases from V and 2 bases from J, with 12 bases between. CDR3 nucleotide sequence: TGCGCCAGCAGATCCAGTCTGTTCACAGATACGCAGTATTTT. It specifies CASRSSLFTDTQYF.

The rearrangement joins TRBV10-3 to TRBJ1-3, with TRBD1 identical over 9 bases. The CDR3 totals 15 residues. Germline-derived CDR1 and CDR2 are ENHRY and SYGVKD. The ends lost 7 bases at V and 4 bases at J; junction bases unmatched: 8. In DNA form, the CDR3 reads TGTGCCATCATGGAAACAGGGGGCTTCGGAAACACCATATATTTT. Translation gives CAIMETGGFGNTIYF.

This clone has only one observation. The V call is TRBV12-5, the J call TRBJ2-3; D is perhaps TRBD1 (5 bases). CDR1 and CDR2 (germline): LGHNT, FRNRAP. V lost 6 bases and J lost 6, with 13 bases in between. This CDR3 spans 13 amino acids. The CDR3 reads CASGQGISDTQYF. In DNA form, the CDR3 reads TGTGCTAGTGGGCAGGGTATCAGTGATACGCAGTATTTT. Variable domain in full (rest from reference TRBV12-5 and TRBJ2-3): DARVTQTPRHKVTEMGQEVTMRCQPILGHNTVFWYRQTMMQGLELLAYFRNRAPLDDSGMPKDRFSAEMPDATLATLKIQPSEPRDSAVYFCASGQGISDTQYFGPGTRLTVL.

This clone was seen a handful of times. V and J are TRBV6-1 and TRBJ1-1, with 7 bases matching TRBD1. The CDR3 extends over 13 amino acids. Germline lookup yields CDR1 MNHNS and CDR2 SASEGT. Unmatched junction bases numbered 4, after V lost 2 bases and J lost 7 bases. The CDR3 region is CASSERGTDEAFF. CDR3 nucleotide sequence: TGTGCCAGCAGTGAACGGGGGACAGATGAAGCTTTCTTT.

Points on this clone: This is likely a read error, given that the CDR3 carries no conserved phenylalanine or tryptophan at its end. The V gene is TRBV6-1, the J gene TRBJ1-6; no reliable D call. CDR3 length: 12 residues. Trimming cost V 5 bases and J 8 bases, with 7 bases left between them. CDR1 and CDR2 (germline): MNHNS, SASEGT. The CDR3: CASSTYYSPLHL. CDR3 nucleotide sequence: TGTGCCAGCAGTACTTACTATTCACCCCTCCACCTT.

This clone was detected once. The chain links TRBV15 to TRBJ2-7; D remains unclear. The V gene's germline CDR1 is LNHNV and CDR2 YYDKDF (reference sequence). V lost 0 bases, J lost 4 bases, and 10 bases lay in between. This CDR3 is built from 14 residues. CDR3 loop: CATSRENFIYEQYF. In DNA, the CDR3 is TGTGCCACCAGCAGAGAAAACTTTATATACGAGCAGTACTTC.